This record concerns one T cell receptor (beta chain) sequence. This record belongs to a study of blood T cell repertoires in COVID-19. Turning to the study itself: The United States, Italy and Spain were the sources of the acute and convalescent COVID-19 samples.

Per the study methods: Estimation of nucleated cell counts was performed using reference gene primer amplification. Only in-frame clones appear in the TCRdb table, and some are missing; sequencing was by immunoSEQ multiplex PCR. The V and J calls and the clone size are those of that table, but D and trimming were determined from the DNA. The sample lists over 40,000 clones, 85% to 90% occurring once. CDR3 length: 14 residues. Unmatched junction bases numbered 14, after V lost 8 bases and J lost 9 bases. CDR1 MNHEY and CDR2 SVGAGI come from the germline V gene. V gene TRBV6-5 combines with J gene TRBJ1-2; 8 positions match TRBD1. The receptor's source is an elderly man with active COVID-19. The sequenced sample was peripheral blood. As DNA, the CDR3 is TGTGCCAGCCATCCACAGGGGGGCACTGCACGCTACACCTTC. Encoded protein: CASHPQGGTARYTF.